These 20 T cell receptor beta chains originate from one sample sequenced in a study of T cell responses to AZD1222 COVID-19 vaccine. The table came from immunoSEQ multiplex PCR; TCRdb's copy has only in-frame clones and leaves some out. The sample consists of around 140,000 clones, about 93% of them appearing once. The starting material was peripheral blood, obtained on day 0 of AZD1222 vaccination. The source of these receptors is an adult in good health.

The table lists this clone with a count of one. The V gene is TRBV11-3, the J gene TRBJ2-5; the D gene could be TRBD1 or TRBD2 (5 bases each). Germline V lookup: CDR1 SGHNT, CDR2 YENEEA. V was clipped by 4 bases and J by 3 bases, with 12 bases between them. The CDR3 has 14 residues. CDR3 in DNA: TGTGCCAGCAGCTGGTGGGACGGCGAAGAGACCCAGTACTTC. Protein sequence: CASSWWDGEETQYF.

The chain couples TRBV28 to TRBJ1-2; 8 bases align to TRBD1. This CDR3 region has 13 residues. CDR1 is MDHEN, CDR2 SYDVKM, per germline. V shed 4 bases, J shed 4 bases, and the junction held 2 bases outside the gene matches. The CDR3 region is CASSSDRGYGYTF. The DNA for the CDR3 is TGTGCCAGCAGTTCTGACAGGGGCTATGGCTACACCTTC.

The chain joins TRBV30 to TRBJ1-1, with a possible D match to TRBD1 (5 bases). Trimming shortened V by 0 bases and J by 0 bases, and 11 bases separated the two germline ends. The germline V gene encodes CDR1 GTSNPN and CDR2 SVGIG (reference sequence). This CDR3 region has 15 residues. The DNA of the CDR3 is TGTGCCTGGAGTGTAGGGGCAGGGATGAACACTGAAGCTTTCTTT. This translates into CAWSVGAGMNTEAFF.

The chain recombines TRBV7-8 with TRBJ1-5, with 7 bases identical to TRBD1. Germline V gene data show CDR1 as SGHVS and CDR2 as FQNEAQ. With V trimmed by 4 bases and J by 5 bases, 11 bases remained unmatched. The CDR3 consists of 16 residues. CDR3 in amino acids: CASSSAGTESYQPQHF. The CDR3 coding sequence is TGTGCCAGCAGCTCAGCCGGGACAGAGTCTTATCAGCCCCAGCATTTT.

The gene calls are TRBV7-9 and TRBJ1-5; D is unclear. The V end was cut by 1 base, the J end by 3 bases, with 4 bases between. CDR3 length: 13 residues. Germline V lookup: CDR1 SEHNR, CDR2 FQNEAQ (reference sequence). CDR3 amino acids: CASSLVHNQPQHF. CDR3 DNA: TGTGCCAGCAGCTTAGTTCACAATCAGCCCCAGCATTTT. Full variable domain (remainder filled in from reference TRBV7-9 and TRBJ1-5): DTGVSQNPRHKITKRGQNVTFRCDPISEHNRLYWYRQTLGQGPEFLTYFQNEAQLEKSRLLSDRFSAERPKGSFSTLEIQRTEQGDSAMYLCASSLVHNQPQHFGDGTRLSIL.

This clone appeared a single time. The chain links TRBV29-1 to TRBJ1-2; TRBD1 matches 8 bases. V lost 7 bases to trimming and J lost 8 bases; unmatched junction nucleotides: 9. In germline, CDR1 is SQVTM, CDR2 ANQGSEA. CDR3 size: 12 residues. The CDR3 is CSATDRVQGYTF. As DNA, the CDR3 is TGCAGCGCGACGGACAGGGTTCAGGGCTACACCTTC.

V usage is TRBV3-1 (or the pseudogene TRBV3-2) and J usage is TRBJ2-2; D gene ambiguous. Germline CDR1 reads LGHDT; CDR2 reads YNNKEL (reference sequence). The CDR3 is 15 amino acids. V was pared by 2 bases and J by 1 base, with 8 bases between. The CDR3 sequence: CASSQFRRNTGELFF. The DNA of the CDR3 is TGTGCCAGCAGCCAATTCAGACGGAACACCGGGGAGCTGTTTTTT.

CDR3 bases: TGTGCCAGCAGCCCGAACATACAAGGCAGGGGGCTTAGCAATCAGCCCCAGCATTTT. It translates to CASSPNIQGRGLSNQPQHF. The V call is TRBV4-2, the J call TRBJ1-5; 8 positions match TRBD1. V lost 4 bases to trimming and J lost 0 bases; unmatched junction nucleotides: 14. CDR3 length: 19 residues. CDR1 and CDR2 (germline): LGHNA, YNFKEQ.

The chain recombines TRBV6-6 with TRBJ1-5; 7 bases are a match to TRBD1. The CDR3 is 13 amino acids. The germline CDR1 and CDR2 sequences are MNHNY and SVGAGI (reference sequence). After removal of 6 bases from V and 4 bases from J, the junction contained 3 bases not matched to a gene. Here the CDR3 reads CASRGQPNQPQHF. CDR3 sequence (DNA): TGTGCCAGCAGGGGACAGCCTAATCAGCCCCAGCATTTT.

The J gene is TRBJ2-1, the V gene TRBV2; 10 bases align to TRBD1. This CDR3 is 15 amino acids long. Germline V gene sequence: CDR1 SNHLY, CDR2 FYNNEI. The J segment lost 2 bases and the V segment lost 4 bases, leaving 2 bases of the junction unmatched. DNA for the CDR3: TGTGCCAGCAGTGGGGACAGGGGAGCCTACAATGAGCAGTTCTTC. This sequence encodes CASSGDRGAYNEQFF.

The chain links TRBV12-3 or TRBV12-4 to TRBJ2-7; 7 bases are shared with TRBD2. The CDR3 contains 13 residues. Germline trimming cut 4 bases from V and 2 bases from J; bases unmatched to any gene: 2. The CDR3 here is CASSSGLTYEQYF. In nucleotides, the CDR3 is TGTGCCAGCAGTTCGGGACTAACCTACGAGCAGTACTTC.

CDR3 amino acids: CASSLAGLRQPQHF. The CDR3 nucleotides are TGTGCCAGTAGCCTCGCAGGACTACGGCAGCCCCAGCATTTT. The chain combines TRBV19 with TRBJ1-5, with D unclear. The germline V gene has CDR1 LNHDA and CDR2 SQIVND (reference sequence). The CDR3 consists of 14 residues. The V and J ends lost 6 bases and 7 bases respectively, with 16 bases between them.

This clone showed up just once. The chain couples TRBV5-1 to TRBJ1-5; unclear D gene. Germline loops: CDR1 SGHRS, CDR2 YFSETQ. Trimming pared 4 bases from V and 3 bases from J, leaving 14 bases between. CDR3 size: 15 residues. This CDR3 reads CASSPETGSNQPQHF. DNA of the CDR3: TGCGCCAGCAGCCCCGAGACGGGGTCCAATCAGCCCCAGCATTTT. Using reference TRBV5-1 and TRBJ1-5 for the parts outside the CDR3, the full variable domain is KAGVTQTPRYLIKTRGQQVTLSCSPISGHRSVSWYQQTPGQGLQFLFEYFSETQRNKGNFPGRFSGRQFSNSRSEMNVSTLELGDSALYLCASSPETGSNQPQHFGDGTRLSIL.

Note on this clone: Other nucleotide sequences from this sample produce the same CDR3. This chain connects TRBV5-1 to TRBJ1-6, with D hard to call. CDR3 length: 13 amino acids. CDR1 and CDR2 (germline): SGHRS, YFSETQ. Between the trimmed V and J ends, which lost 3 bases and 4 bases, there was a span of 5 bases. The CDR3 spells CASSSRYNSPLHF. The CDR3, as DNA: TGCGCCAGCAGCTCACGATATAATTCACCCCTCCACTTT.

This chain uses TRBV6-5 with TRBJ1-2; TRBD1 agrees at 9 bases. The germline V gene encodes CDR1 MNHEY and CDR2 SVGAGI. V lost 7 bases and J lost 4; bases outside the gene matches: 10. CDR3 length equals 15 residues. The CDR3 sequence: CASNPGTGITYGYTF. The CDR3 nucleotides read TGTGCCAGCAACCCCGGGACAGGGATAACCTATGGCTACACCTTC.

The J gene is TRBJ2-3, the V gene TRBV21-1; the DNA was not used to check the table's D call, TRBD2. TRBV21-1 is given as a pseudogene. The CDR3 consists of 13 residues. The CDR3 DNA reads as TGTGCCACCAACCTACTTGGCACAGATACGCAGTATTTT. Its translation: CATNLLGTDTQYF.

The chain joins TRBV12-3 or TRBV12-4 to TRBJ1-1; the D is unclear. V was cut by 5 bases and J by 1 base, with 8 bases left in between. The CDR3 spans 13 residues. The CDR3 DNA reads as TGTGCCAGCAGTGGAAGACAGAACACTGAAGCTTTCTTT. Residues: CASSGRQNTEAFF.

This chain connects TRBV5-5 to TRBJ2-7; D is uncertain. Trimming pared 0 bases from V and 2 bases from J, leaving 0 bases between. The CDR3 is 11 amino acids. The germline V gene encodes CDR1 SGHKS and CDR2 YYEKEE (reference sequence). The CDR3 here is CASSLAYEQYF. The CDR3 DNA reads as TGTGCCAGCAGCTTGGCCTACGAGCAGTACTTC.

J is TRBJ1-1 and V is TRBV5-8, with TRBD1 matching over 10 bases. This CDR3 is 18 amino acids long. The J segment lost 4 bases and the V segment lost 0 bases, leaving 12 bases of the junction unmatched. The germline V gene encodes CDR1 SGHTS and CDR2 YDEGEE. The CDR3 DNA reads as TGTGCCAGCAGCTTGGTTTTTGGACAGGGGGTTCACGGCACTGAAGCTTTCTTT. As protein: CASSLVFGQGVHGTEAFF.

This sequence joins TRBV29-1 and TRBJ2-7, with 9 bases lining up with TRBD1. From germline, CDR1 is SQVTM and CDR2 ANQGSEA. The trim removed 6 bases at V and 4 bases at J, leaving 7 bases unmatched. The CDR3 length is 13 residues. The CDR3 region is CSVTPGTGYEQYF. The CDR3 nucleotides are TGCAGCGTGACTCCCGGGACAGGGTACGAGCAGTACTTC.